One and the same sample provided the 17 T cell receptor beta chains below, sequenced in a study of T cell repertoires in cytomegalovirus infection. MiXCR was run by TCRdb on the reads, yielding one entry per CDR3 protein. The sample has around 85,000 distinct CDR3 sequences; about 44% are singletons. What these receptors recognize is not known. Here the sequenced sample was CD8+ T cells from cultured PBMCs, taken from culture after CMV antigen stimulation. All receptors derive from a human donor in good health (CMV status not recorded). Some clones in this sample may be carry-over from other donors' samples.

The J gene is TRBJ2-3, the V gene TRBV4-1; 8 positions match TRBD2. The CDR3 length is 17 residues. With V trimmed by 0 bases and J by 2 bases, 7 bases remained unmatched. In germline, CDR1 is MGHRA, CDR2 YSYEKL. CDR3 sequence: CASSQERAGEHTDTQYF. The CDR3, as DNA: TGCGCCAGCAGCCAAGAACGAGCGGGGGAACACACAGATACGCAGTATTTT.

This clonotype has a single count. The J gene is TRBJ1-1, the V gene TRBV5-6, with D possibly being TRBD1 (5 bases). The V and J ends lost 6 bases and 0 bases respectively, with 15 bases between them. This CDR3 has 15 amino acids. Per germline, CDR1 SGHDT and CDR2 YYEEEE. The CDR3 here is CASTLDPGVNTEAFF. The CDR3 DNA reads as TGTGCCAGCACCTTAGACCCGGGGGTGAACACTGAAGCTTTCTTT.

This clonotype was detected many times. This chain joins TRBV7-2 and TRBJ1-5; the D is unclear. V was cut by 0 bases and J by 7 bases, with 13 bases left in between. Looked up from germline, CDR1 is SGHTA and CDR2 is FQGNSA. The CDR3 runs 15 residues. The CDR3: CASSLATGYEQPQHF. CDR3 DNA: TGTGCCAGCAGCTTAGCCACGGGTTACGAGCAGCCCCAGCATTTT.

The V and J genes are TRBV7-3 and TRBJ1-1, with a possible D match to TRBD1 (6 bases). This CDR3 is 15 amino acids long. Trimming removed 5 bases from V and 4 bases from J, with 17 bases in between. Per the germline V gene, CDR1 is SGHTA and CDR2 is FQGTGA. The CDR3 here is CASSEITGRGTEAFF. CDR3 coding DNA: TGTGCCAGCAGCGAAATCACAGGGCGGGGCACTGAAGCTTTCTTT.

This chain links TRBV4-1 with TRBJ1-4; D gene unclear. V shed 5 bases and J shed 11 bases, with 12 bases lying between them. The CDR3 contains 12 residues. Germline values: CDR1 MGHRA, CDR2 YSYEKL. CDR3: CASSSRESKLFF. For the CDR3, the DNA is TGCGCCAGCAGCAGCCGGGAATCCAAACTGTTTTTT.

The chain employs TRBV12-5 and TRBJ1-1, with D possibly being TRBD1 (5 bases). The CDR3 runs to 17 residues. Trimming left V 2 bases short and J 3 bases short, with 19 bases between. The germline CDR1 and CDR2 sequences are LGHNT and FRNRAP. CDR3 nucleotide sequence: TGTGCTAGTGGTTTGACCCATTCAGGGTTCGAGGACACTGAAGCTTTCTTT. This encodes CASGLTHSGFEDTEAFF.

This sequence joins TRBV19 and TRBJ2-7, with TRBD1 identical over 7 bases. Germline CDR1 reads LNHDA; CDR2 reads SQIVND (reference sequence). The CDR3 covers 14 residues. Trimming removed 5 bases from V and 2 bases from J; junction bases left unmatched: 6. For the CDR3, the DNA is TGTGCCAGTAGTCCGACAGGGTGGGCCTACGAGCAGTACTTC. Translation gives CASSPTGWAYEQYF.

This chain connects TRBV5-4 to TRBJ2-1; the D gene could be TRBD1 or TRBD2 (6 bases each). Trimming shortened V by 7 bases and J by 3 bases, and 17 bases separated the two germline ends. Germline assignment: CDR1 SGHNT and CDR2 YYREEE (reference sequence). The CDR3 loop spans 15 amino acids. Here the CDR3 reads CASGGSTSYYNEQFF. The DNA for the CDR3 is TGTGCCAGCGGGGGCAGTACTAGCTACTACAATGAGCAGTTCTTC.

This clonotype was detected only once. The chain joins TRBV12-3 or TRBV12-4 to TRBJ1-4; D possibly corresponds to TRBD1 (6 bases). V lost 2 bases, J lost 7 bases, and 14 bases lay in between. CDR3 length: 15 residues. The CDR3 region has the DNA TGTGCCAGCAGTTTAATCGGCAGGGGCAGTGAAAAACTGTTTTTT. Its protein product is CASSLIGRGSEKLFF.

This clonotype appeared once. The chain combines TRBV19 with TRBJ1-2, with D maybe TRBD1 (5 bases). V was trimmed by 5 bases and J by 4 bases, leaving 20 bases between them. The CDR3 loop spans 16 amino acids. The V gene's germline CDR1 is LNHDA and CDR2 SQIVND (reference sequence). CDR3: CASSAPRRGRGYGYTF. CDR3 coding DNA: TGTGCCAGTAGTGCCCCCAGACGGGGCCGCGGCTATGGCTACACCTTC.

This rearrangement joins TRBV27 to TRBJ2-7; 8 bases align to TRBD1. The CDR3 is made up of 14 amino acids. Germline CDR1 MNHEY, CDR2 SMNVEV (reference sequence). V was pared by 0 bases and J by 7 bases, with 5 bases of the junction left unmatched. The CDR3 bases are TGTGCCAGCAGTTTATCCAGGGGGCTGGGAGAGCAGTACTTC. It is translated as CASSLSRGLGEQYF.

The chain has TRBV6-5 and TRBJ2-7; D perhaps matches TRBD2 (5 bases). Trimming stripped 5 bases from V and 6 bases from J, with 11 bases between. This CDR3 is 12 amino acids long. Germline CDR1 is MNHEY and CDR2 is SVGAGI. CDR3 in DNA: TGTGCCAGCAGTCGGGCGGGCTTCGAGCAGTACTTC. This codes for CASSRAGFEQYF.

The chain joins TRBV7-6 to TRBJ1-2; unclear D gene. CDR3 length: 15 amino acids. Germline CDR1 reads SGHVS; CDR2 reads FNYEAQ. V lost 5 bases to trimming and J lost 5 bases, with 18 bases between them. In DNA, the CDR3 is TGTGCCAGCAGCCACCCCCCGGGTCCGGTTTATGGCTACACCTTC. Amino acids: CASSHPPGPVYGYTF.

CDR3 amino acids: CATESNNQPQHF. DNA for the CDR3: TGTGCCACCGAGTCGAACAATCAGCCCCAGCATTTT. This chain links TRBV19 with TRBJ1-5; no firm D call. The germline gives CDR1 LNHDA, CDR2 SQIVND (reference sequence). Trimming took off 10 bases at V and 3 bases at J, with 10 bases between the two ends. CDR3 length: 12 residues.

This clonotype was seen a handful of times. The CDR3 DNA reads TGTGCCAGCAGTTTCTCGGGAGGGACAGGGGAAGGAAAAGATCAGCCCCAGCATTTT. Translated: CASSFSGGTGEGKDQPQHF. This chain joins TRBV12-3 or TRBV12-4 and TRBJ1-5; 10 positions match TRBD1. Trimming cost V 3 bases and J 5 bases; bases outside gene matches: 16. The CDR3 has 19 amino acids.

This clonotype was seen more than once but under ten times. The chain is built from TRBV20-1 and TRBJ2-7; 9 nucleotides align to TRBD1. The junction had 16 bases not matched to a gene; V was cut back by 6 bases and J by 7 bases. The CDR3 runs to 15 residues. Germline CDR1 is DFQATT and CDR2 is SNEGSKA (reference sequence). CDR3 in DNA: TGCAGTGCCCTGATTAAAGGGACAGGGAGGGGTGAGCAGTACTTC. Protein: CSALIKGTGRGEQYF.

The gene calls are TRBV20-1 and TRBJ2-3; D gene unclear. The CDR3 is 12 residues long. Germline loops: CDR1 DFQATT, CDR2 SNEGSKA (reference sequence). V was shortened by 7 bases and J by 4 bases, with 12 bases between the two germline ends. CDR3 sequence reads: CSDGERPDTQYF. Written as DNA, the CDR3 is TGCAGTGATGGGGAACGGCCAGATACGCAGTATTTT.